Shown below are 2 T cell receptor beta chains from a single sample sequenced in a study of blood T cell repertoires in COVID-19. The assay was immunoSEQ multiplex PCR, and TCRdb's table has in-frame clones only and misses some. Among a few hundred thousand clones, roughly nine tenths were seen once, and the ten largest hold over 7.5%. The sample consisted of peripheral blood. The receptors here all came from a middle-aged man who had recovered from COVID-19.

In its sample, this clone was seen a few times. The chain links TRBV18 to TRBJ1-5, with D tentatively TRBD1 (5 bases). Germline CDR1 reads KGHSH; CDR2 reads LQKENI. Trimming removed 5 bases from V and 2 bases from J, with 7 bases in between. The CDR3 loop spans 13 amino acids. The CDR3 here is CASSGGGNQPQHF. The CDR3 bases are TGTGCCAGCTCAGGGGGGGGCAATCAGCCCCAGCATTTT.

Of note for this clone: This sample also contains other DNA sequences that code for the same CDR3. The V and J genes are TRBV5-1 and TRBJ1-1; 7 nucleotides align to TRBD1. V lost 4 bases, J lost 3 bases, and 6 bases stayed unmatched. This CDR3 has 14 residues. CDR1 is SGHRS, CDR2 YFSETQ, per germline. The CDR3 here is CASSLTGTHTEAFF. The CDR3 DNA reads TGCGCCAGCAGCCTGACAGGGACGCACACTGAAGCTTTCTTT. The full variable domain, rest sourced from reference TRBV5-1 and TRBJ1-1, is KAGVTQTPRYLIKTRGQQVTLSCSPISGHRSVSWYQQTPGQGLQFLFEYFSETQRNKGNFPGRFSGRQFSNSRSEMNVSTLELGDSALYLCASSLTGTHTEAFFGQGTRLTVV.